A selection of T cell receptor beta chains follows, all from one sample in a study of T cells in Graves' hyperthyroidism and ophthalmopathy. One entry per CDR3 protein results from TCRdb running MiXCR on the multiplex PCR reads. The repertoire consists of some 600,000 distinct CDR3 sequences, with roughly 46% occurring once and the leading ten covering 8.2%. The sequenced material came from peripheral blood or thyroid tissue (not recorded which). The receptor set was obtained from a woman aged 18-30 years with Graves' hyperthyroidism. CDR3s include the opening cysteine and the closing phenylalanine or tryptophan. D genes are given only for firm matches. Clone size is not always given. Where it is, it says once, few, many or a class for expanded clones.

v_gene,d_gene,abundance,j_gene,CDR3nt,CDR3aa
TRBV24-1,.,once,TRBJ1-5,TGCGCCAGCAGTGATGGGAAACAGCCCCAGCATTTT,CASSDGKQPQHF
TRBV24-1,.,many,TRBJ2-2,TGTGCCACCAGTGCTGGACTTCGGGAGCTGTTTTTT,CATSAGLRELFF
TRBV24-1,TRBD1,few,TRBJ1-5,TGTGCCAGCAGATGGGCCCAGGGGGCACCAAATCAGCCCCAGCATTTT,CASRWAQGAPNQPQHF
TRBV20-1,.,few,TRBJ1-1,TGCAGTGCTAGATCCCCGGGAATGAACACTGAAGCTTTCTTT,CSARSPGMNTEAFF
TRBV29-1,TRBD2,.,TRBJ2-5,TGCAGCGTGACTAGCGGGAGGGCGAAGACCCAGTACTTC,CSVTSGRAKTQYF
TRBV20-1,.,few,TRBJ1-2,TGCAGTGCTAGAGTCGAGGGGTATGGCTACACCTTC,CSARVEGYGYTF
TRBV19,TRBD1,.,TRBJ2-7,TGTGCCAGTAGTACGCGGACAGGGGGCTCCTACGAGCAGTACTTC,CASSTRTGGSYEQYF
TRBV9,TRBD1,.,TRBJ2-5,TGTGCCAGCTCACCCTTGGACAGGGAAGAGACCCAGTACTTC,CASSPLDREETQYF
TRBV25-1,.,.,TRBJ1-2,TGTGCCAGCAGTGCCCCTTTTGTGGAGGAGAACTATGGCTACACCTTC,CASSAPFVEENYGYTF
TRBV29-1,TRBD2,.,TRBJ2-7,TGCAGCGTTGACCAGGGCGGGAGAGGTTCCTACGAGCAGTACTTC,CSVDQGGRGSYEQYF
TRBV7-8,TRBD1,.,TRBJ1-1,TGTGCCAGCAGCCCCCGGGACAGGGGGCTTGAAGCTTTCTTT,CASSPRDRGLEAFF
TRBV7-9,.,few,TRBJ2-7,TGTGCCAGCAGCTTTGGTCCGTCGGCCTACGAGCAGTACTTC,CASSFGPSAYEQYF
TRBV5-1,.,few,TRBJ1-2,TGCGCCAGCAGCTTGGGGGGGGAGCACTATGGCTACACCTTC,CASSLGGEHYGYTF
TRBV10-3,TRBD1,many,TRBJ1-2,TGTGCCATCAGTGGGTCGGGACAGGTCGGCGACTATGGCTACACCTTC,CAISGSGQVGDYGYTF
TRBV14,.,.,TRBJ1-2,TGTGCCAGCAGAAGATCCGGGGCTACCGACGGCTACACCTTC,CASRRSGATDGYTF
TRBV5-1,.,.,TRBJ2-7,TGCGCCAGCAGCTTGGAGCCGGACTACGAGCAGTACTTC,CASSLEPDYEQYF
TRBV7-2,.,many,TRBJ1-5,TGTGCCAGCAGCCTACACAGGGACCAGCCCCAGCATTTT,CASSLHRDQPQHF
TRBV2,.,.,TRBJ1-1,TGTGCCAGCAGTTACTCGCCGGGACTGAGTGAAGTTTTCTTT,CASSYSPGLSEVFF
TRBV2,.,.,TRBJ1-6,TGTGCCAGCAGACCCGACAGGAGCTCCTATAATTCACCCCTCCACTTT,CASRPDRSSYNSPLHF
TRBV2,.,.,TRBJ1-4,.,CASRTGAGNCFF
TRBV5-1,TRBD2,.,TRBJ2-5,TGCGCCAGCAGGGCCGGGACTACGCAAGAGACCCAGTACTTC,CASRAGTTQETQYF
TRBV29-1,TRBD1,.,TRBJ2-5,TGCAGCGTTGATTCCTCCGGGACAGGAGAGACCCAGTACTTC,CSVDSSGTGETQYF
TRBV19,.,few,TRBJ1-1,TGTGCCAGTAGTATGTCGGGGGCTGTGAACACTGAAGCTTTCTTT,CASSMSGAVNTEAFF
TRBV7-9,TRBD1,.,TRBJ1-4,TGTGCCAGCAGCAATAGCAACGGACAGGGACGTGAAAAACTGTTTTTT,CASSNSNGQGREKLFF
TRBV7-9,TRBD1,.,TRBJ2-5,TGTGCCAGCAGCCTAGGGCAGGGGGTGGAGGAGACCCAGTACTTC,CASSLGQGVEETQYF
TRBV7-2,.,few,TRBJ1-5,TGTGCCAGCAGAACTAGGACGGGCAATCAGCCCCAGCATTTT,CASRTRTGNQPQHF
TRBV2,.,.,TRBJ1-2,TGTGCCAGCAGTTACTCGAGACAGTTTACATTTGGCTACACCTTC,CASSYSRQFTFGYTF
TRBV15,TRBD1,.,TRBJ1-2,TGTGCCACCAGCGTTGATCAACAGGGGGTGTTGGACTATGGCTACACCTTC,CATSVDQQGVLDYGYTF
TRBV2,TRBD1,.,TRBJ1-4,TGTGCCAGCTTGTCCGGGACAGGGGGGAAACTGTTTTTT,CASLSGTGGKLFF
TRBV6-1,.,.,TRBJ1-4,TGTGCCAGCAGACCCCCGGAGTGGGGGGAATGGGAAAAACTGTTTTTT,CASRPPEWGEWEKLFF
TRBV5-1,TRBD1,few,TRBJ2-7,TGCGCCAGCAGCGTATCCGGGACAGCCTATGCCGAGCAGTACTTC,CASSVSGTAYAEQYF
TRBV10-3,TRBD1,.,TRBJ1-5,TGTGCCATCAGTGCAACCAGGGGACAGGAGGAGCAGCCCCAGCATTTT,CAISATRGQEEQPQHF
TRBV5-4,TRBD1,.,TRBJ2-6,TGTGCCAGCAGCTTGGAGGGGGCTCCTGGGGCCAACGTCCTGACTTTC,CASSLEGAPGANVLTF
TRBV4-1,.,many,TRBJ2-5,TGCGCCAGCAGCCAAGAGGCCAGGGAAGGGGAGACCCAGTACTTC,CASSQEAREGETQYF
TRBV24-1,TRBD2,once,TRBJ2-5,TGTGCCACCAGTGATTTAGCGGGAGGGCGGAGTGAGACCCAGTACTTC,CATSDLAGGRSETQYF
TRBV25-1,TRBD2,.,TRBJ2-7,TGTGCCAGCAGTTTCTCCCCCGAGACTAGCGGGAGCTCCTACGAGCAGTACTTC,CASSFSPETSGSSYEQYF
TRBV14,.,few,TRBJ2-2,TGTGCCAGCAGCCAAGGAGGGGCCGACACCGGGGAGCTGTTTTTT,CASSQGGADTGELFF
TRBV7-3,.,.,TRBJ2-7,TGTGCCAGCAGCTTGTACGGGGCGTACGAGCAGTACTTC,CASSLYGAYEQYF
TRBV11-2,TRBD2,.,TRBJ2-7,TGTGCCAGCAGCTTCCCTGGGGGGGAGGTTTACTTC,CASSFPGGEVYF
TRBV7-8,.,many,TRBJ1-3,TGTGCCAGCAGCTCGGGGGTTGCTGGAAACACCATATATTTT,CASSSGVAGNTIYF